The text below deals with one T cell receptor beta chain. As yet, its antigen is unknown. Each single cDNA molecule received a unique molecular identifier. Each CDR3 protein is one row after TCRdb ran MiXCR on the 5' RACE reads. The data hold about 42,000 distinct CDR3 sequences, with around 6.9% observed a single time. This specimen belongs to a study of early T cells in non-severe SARS-CoV-2 infection. Looking at the study overall: Chains were unpaired, as sequencing was done on bulk RNA from unsorted whole blood.

Findings and caveats of the study: Anti-spike CD8 responses were favored by VDJdb matching, which missed private and CD4 specificities.

The CDR3 consists of 14 residues. V gave up 6 bases and J gave up 1 base; unmatched junction bases: 4. The chain combines TRBV12-3 or TRBV12-4 with TRBJ1-2, with TRBD1 matching over 8 bases. This receptor was identified in an adult who was a healthcare worker with PCR-confirmed SARS-CoV-2 infection or an uninfected control (not recorded which). Material for sequencing was whole blood. The CDR3 bases are TGTGCCAGCAGACCCACAGGGGGTAACTATGGCTACACCTTC. This codes for CASRPTGGNYGYTF.